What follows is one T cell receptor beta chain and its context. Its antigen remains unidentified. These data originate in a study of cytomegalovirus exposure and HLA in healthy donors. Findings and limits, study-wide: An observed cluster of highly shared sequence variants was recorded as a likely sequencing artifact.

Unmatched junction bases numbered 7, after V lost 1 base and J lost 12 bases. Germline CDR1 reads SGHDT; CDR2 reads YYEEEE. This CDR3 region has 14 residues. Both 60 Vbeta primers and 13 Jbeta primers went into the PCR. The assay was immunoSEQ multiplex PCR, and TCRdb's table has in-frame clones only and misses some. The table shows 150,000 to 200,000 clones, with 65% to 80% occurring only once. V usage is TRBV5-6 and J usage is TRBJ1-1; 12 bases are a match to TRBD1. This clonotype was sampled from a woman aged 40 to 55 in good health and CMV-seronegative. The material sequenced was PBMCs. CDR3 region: CASSLYGTGGETFF. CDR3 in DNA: TGTGCCAGCAGCTTGTATGGGACAGGGGGCGAAACTTTCTTT.